The 31 T cell receptor beta chains presented below share a single source sample, sequenced in a study of blood T cell repertoires in COVID-19. The assay was immunoSEQ multiplex PCR, and TCRdb's table has in-frame clones only and misses some. Here the sample spans some 88,000 clones, 85% being singletons. The specimen was peripheral blood. The receptor set was obtained from a woman between 70 and 85 years old with acute or convalescent COVID-19.

This clone was counted once. CDR3 sequence: CASSLLAGGRTDTQYF. CDR3 nucleotides: TGCGCCAGCAGCTTACTAGCGGGAGGGCGTACAGATACGCAGTATTTT. The chain employs TRBV5-1 and TRBJ2-3, with 13 bases lining up with TRBD2. Germline assignment: CDR1 SGHRS and CDR2 YFSETQ. The CDR3 loop spans 16 amino acids. The junction had 3 bases not matched to a gene; V was cut back by 2 bases and J by 3 bases.

This clone was found once. CDR3 coding DNA: TGCGCCAGCAGCGTACAGGGGGACACTGAAGCTTTCTTT. Translation gives CASSVQGDTEAFF. The chain employs TRBV5-1 and TRBJ1-1, with 8 bases that match TRBD1. The CDR3 contains 13 residues. The germline CDR1 and CDR2 sequences are SGHRS and YFSETQ. The trim removed 4 bases at V and 3 bases at J, leaving 2 bases unmatched.

The V call is TRBV2, the J call TRBJ2-3; TRBD2 matches at 10 bases. The CDR3 totals 14 residues. Unmatched junction bases numbered 5, after V lost 5 bases and J lost 6 bases. In germline, CDR1 is SNHLY, CDR2 FYNNEI. CDR3 sequence (DNA): TGTGCCAGCAGTCCGGGACTAGCGATCGATACGCAGTATTTT. Its protein product is CASSPGLAIDTQYF.

The chain combines TRBV18 with TRBJ2-1, with TRBD2 matching over 8 bases. CDR3 length: 17 residues. J lost 6 bases, V lost 3 bases, and 13 bases had no gene match. CDR1 and CDR2 (germline): KGHSH, LQKENI. The CDR3 sequence is CASSPAPASGFLNEQFF. The DNA for the CDR3 is TGTGCCAGCTCACCCGCCCCCGCTAGCGGGTTTCTCAATGAGCAGTTCTTC.

This sequence joins TRBV18 and TRBJ2-6; tentative D call: TRBD2 (5 bases). V dropped 1 base and J dropped 0 bases, with 7 bases sitting between them. The CDR3 is 16 residues long. Germline-derived CDR1 and CDR2 are KGHSH and LQKENI. Written as DNA, the CDR3 is TGTGCCAGCTCACCACGAGGGATCTCTGGGGCCAACGTCCTGACTTTC. Protein product: CASSPRGISGANVLTF.

The rearrangement uses TRBV5-1 and TRBJ1-2; 9 bases agree with TRBD1. This CDR3 has 14 residues. Trimming took 4 bases from V and 4 from J; bases not matched to a gene: 5. Germline V gives CDR1 SGHRS, CDR2 YFSETQ. This chain's CDR3 is CASSGTGGGYGYTF. CDR3 sequence (DNA): TGCGCCAGCAGCGGAACAGGGGGCGGCTATGGCTACACCTTC.

This sequence joins TRBV19 and TRBJ1-5, with D possibly being TRBD1 (6 bases). Trimming took 5 bases from V and 0 from J, leaving 11 bases between them. This CDR3 region has 15 residues. Germline values: CDR1 LNHDA, CDR2 SQIVND (reference sequence). DNA of the CDR3: TGTGCCAGTAGTGCACAGGGTTATAGCAATCAGCCCCAGCATTTT. Encoded protein: CASSAQGYSNQPQHF.

This clone was observed a single time. The chain has TRBV6-5 and TRBJ1-1; 9 bases fit TRBD1. V lost 2 bases to trimming and J lost 5 bases; unmatched junction nucleotides: 3. The CDR3 consists of 14 residues. Germline CDR1 reads MNHEY; CDR2 reads SVGAGI. The CDR3 loop reads CASSYTGTGTEAFF. The CDR3 coding sequence is TGTGCCAGCAGTTACACCGGGACAGGGACTGAAGCTTTCTTT.

This clone is a singleton in its sample. This chain joins TRBV4-3 and TRBJ2-7; TRBD1 might be the D (7 bases). The V and J ends lost 4 bases and 0 bases respectively, with 16 bases between them. The CDR3 has 16 amino acids. The germline V gene has CDR1 LGHNA and CDR2 YSLEER. The CDR3 coding sequence is TGCGCCAGCAGCCTGGGGGGACAGAGAAGCTCCTACGAGCAGTACGTC. It encodes CASSLGGQRSSYEQYV.

The chain combines TRBV27 with TRBJ1-5; 7 nucleotides match TRBD1. The CDR3 has 12 amino acids. With 6 bases clipped from V and 4 bases from J, the junction kept 0 bases outside the gene matches. In germline, CDR1 is MNHEY, CDR2 SMNVEV (reference sequence). CDR3 sequence reads: CASRTGNQPQHF. DNA for the CDR3: TGTGCCAGCAGGACAGGGAATCAGCCCCAGCATTTT.

This clone was seen only once. The genes are TRBV5-1 and TRBJ2-3, with 14 positions matching TRBD2. Trimming removed 6 bases from V and 3 bases from J; junction bases left unmatched: 6. The germline CDR1 and CDR2 sequences are SGHRS and YFSETQ. The CDR3 has 16 amino acids. The CDR3 spells CASNPGLAGGTDTQYF. The CDR3 DNA follows: TGCGCCAGCAACCCCGGACTAGCGGGGGGTACAGATACGCAGTATTTT.

The genes are TRBV11-2 and TRBJ2-6; D is unresolved. With 5 bases removed from V and 0 bases from J, the gap between germline ends came to 14 bases. Germline V gene lookup returns CDR1 SGHAT and CDR2 FQNNGV. CDR3 size: 17 residues. In DNA form, the CDR3 reads TGTGCCAGCAGCCCCGGGTTGCGGTCCTCTGGGGCCAACGTCCTGACTTTC. It codes for CASSPGLRSSGANVLTF.

The V and J genes are TRBV6-5 and TRBJ2-3; D may be TRBD1 (5 bases). The CDR3 sequence is 12 residues long. Germline loops: CDR1 MNHEY, CDR2 SVGAGI. V was trimmed by 5 bases and J by 6 bases, leaving 9 bases between them. The DNA of the CDR3 is TGTGCCAGCAGTCCAGGGATGGATACGCAGTATTTT. Translated, it gives CASSPGMDTQYF.

This clone was seen a few times. This chain uses TRBV9 with TRBJ1-1, with 7 bases lining up with TRBD1. The germline gives CDR1 SGDLS, CDR2 YYNGEE. V lost 4 bases and J lost 0; bases outside the gene matches: 15. This CDR3 region has 18 residues. The CDR3 bases are TGTGCCAGCAGCCCCTACCTAGGACAGGCCGGCATGAACACTGAAGCTTTCTTT. Amino acids: CASSPYLGQAGMNTEAFF. The full variable domain, rest sourced from reference TRBV9 and TRBJ1-1, is DSGVTQTPKHLITATGQRVTLRCSPRSGDLSVYWYQQSLDQGLQFLIQYYNGEERAKGNILERFSAQQFPDLHSELNLSSLELGDSALYFCASSPYLGQAGMNTEAFFGQGTRLTVV.

The chain recombines TRBV28 with TRBJ2-5; 10 bases agree with TRBD2. This CDR3 is built from 15 residues. Per the germline V gene, CDR1 is MDHEN and CDR2 is SYDVKM. V gave up 6 bases and J gave up 5 bases; unmatched junction bases: 9. The DNA of the CDR3 is TGTGCCAGCAGGAGCCCAGCGGGGGGGACGGAGACCCAGTACTTC. Amino acid sequence: CASRSPAGGTETQYF.

The chain employs TRBV7-9 and TRBJ1-5, with D unclear. This CDR3 comprises 14 residues. Germline values: CDR1 SEHNR, CDR2 FQNEAQ (reference sequence). V lost 3 bases and J lost 0, with 6 bases in between. Here the CDR3 reads CASSLSISNQPQHF. CDR3 sequence (DNA): TGTGCCAGCAGCTTGTCAATTAGCAATCAGCCCCAGCATTTT.

The chain couples TRBV6-5 to TRBJ2-3, with 10 nucleotides matching TRBD2. This CDR3 region has 14 residues. Germline V lookup: CDR1 MNHEY, CDR2 SVGAGI. V lost 5 bases to trimming and J lost 5 bases; unmatched junction nucleotides: 4. CDR3: CASSTRTSGDTQYF. In DNA form, the CDR3 reads TGTGCCAGCAGTACTAGGACTAGCGGAGATACGCAGTATTTT.

The chain employs TRBV14 and TRBJ2-5; TRBD1 agrees at 12 bases. Germline CDR1 reads SGHDN; CDR2 reads FVKESK. V was clipped by 2 bases and J by 2 bases; unmatched bases: 3. The CDR3 loop spans 16 amino acids. CDR3 sequence: CASSQWDRGPQETQYF. Here the CDR3 DNA reads TGTGCCAGCAGCCAATGGGACAGGGGGCCTCAAGAGACCCAGTACTTC. Drawing the rest from reference TRBV14 and TRBJ2-5, the complete variable domain is EAGVTQFPSHSVIEKGQTVTLRCDPISGHDNLYWYRRVMGKEIKFLLHFVKESKQDESGMPNNRFLAERTGGTYSTLKVQPAELEDSGVYFCASSQWDRGPQETQYFGPGTRLLVL.

This chain uses TRBV5-4 with TRBJ2-5; D is perhaps TRBD2 (6 bases). Germline loops: CDR1 SGHNT, CDR2 YYREEE (reference sequence). The CDR3 runs to 14 residues. The V end lost 2 bases, the J end lost 5 bases, and 13 bases lay between the germline ends. The CDR3 coding sequence is TGTGCCAGCAGCTTTTGGAGCGGGTCGGAGACCCAGTACTTC. It codes for CASSFWSGSETQYF.

This chain uses TRBV6-5 with TRBJ2-7, with 8 bases aligning to TRBD1. Trimming took 8 bases from V and 4 from J; bases not matched to a gene: 7. CDR1 and CDR2 from the germline V gene are MNHEY and SVGAGI. The CDR3 length is 13 residues. The DNA for the CDR3 is TGTGCCAGCTCTCTACAGGGGGAATACGAGCAGTACGTC. Protein: CASSLQGEYEQYV.

The V gene is TRBV19, the J gene TRBJ1-2; D gene uncertain. With 6 bases removed from V and 0 bases from J, the gap between germline ends came to 23 bases. The CDR3 extends over 18 amino acids. CDR1 and CDR2 from the germline V gene are LNHDA and SQIVND (reference sequence). CDR3 DNA: TGTGCCAGTAGGAACGTTTTGACCGACAAAAGAACTAACTATGGCTACACCTTC. Amino acids: CASRNVLTDKRTNYGYTF.

In DNA form, the CDR3 reads TGTGCCAGTAGTATAGCGACAGGGACCTACGAGCAGTACGTC. It encodes CASSIATGTYEQYV. The chain links TRBV19 to TRBJ2-7; 7 bases map to TRBD1. Trimming at V came to 1 base and at J to 2 bases, leaving 2 bases not matched to a gene. This CDR3 is built from 14 residues. From germline, CDR1 is LNHDA and CDR2 SQIVND (reference sequence).

This rearrangement joins TRBV6-6 to TRBJ2-1, with a possible D match to TRBD2 (6 bases). Germline values: CDR1 MNHNY, CDR2 SVGAGI (reference sequence). V was cut by 10 bases and J by 6 bases, with 13 bases left in between. This CDR3 region has 12 residues. The CDR3 DNA reads as TGTGCCACCGGGAGAGGGGTCAATGAGCAGTTCTTC. Encoded protein: CATGRGVNEQFF.

This clone was seen ten or more times. The chain has TRBV5-1 and TRBJ2-3; 8 positions match TRBD1. Germline values: CDR1 SGHRS, CDR2 YFSETQ. This CDR3 comprises 15 residues. J gave up 2 bases and V 0 bases, and 2 bases lay outside the gene matches. The CDR3 region has the DNA TGCGCCAGCAGCTTGGGGGACAGGAACACAGATACGCAGTATTTT. The encoded protein is CASSLGDRNTDTQYF.

This clone is a singleton in its sample. The V and J genes are TRBV7-8 and TRBJ1-4; 9 positions match TRBD1. V gave up 3 bases and J gave up 6 bases; unmatched junction bases: 5. Germline V gene sequence: CDR1 SGHVS, CDR2 FQNEAQ. This CDR3 has 15 residues. The CDR3 coding sequence is TGTGCCAGCAGCTTCGGGGACAGGGTTTATGAAAAACTGTTTTTT. Amino acids: CASSFGDRVYEKLFF.

The chain uses TRBV6-1 and TRBJ2-3; TRBD2 might be the D (6 bases). V lost 1 base, J lost 2 bases, and 13 bases lay in between. Germline loops: CDR1 MNHNS, CDR2 SASEGT. CDR3 length: 16 residues. The CDR3 DNA reads as TGTGCCAGCAGTGAAGGCGGGGCCTCTTACACAGATACGCAGTATTTT. Its translation: CASSEGGASYTDTQYF.

This chain's CDR3 is CSVDRDISYNEQFF. Written as DNA, the CDR3 is TGCAGCGTCGACAGGGATATCTCCTACAATGAGCAGTTCTTC. The V and J genes are TRBV29-1 and TRBJ2-1; 7 bases are a match to TRBD1. The junction had 5 bases not matched to a gene; V was cut back by 6 bases and J by 0 bases. The CDR3 consists of 14 residues. The germline CDR1 and CDR2 sequences are SQVTM and ANQGSEA.

The chain links TRBV7-8 to TRBJ2-3, with 11 bases that match TRBD2. The CDR3 length is 16 residues. V lost 4 bases and J lost 0; bases outside the gene matches: 3. The germline V gene encodes CDR1 SGHVS and CDR2 FQNEAQ. CDR3 protein: CASSSRTSGSTDTQYF. CDR3 DNA: TGTGCCAGCAGCTCTCGGACTAGCGGGAGCACAGATACGCAGTATTTT.

Notes on this clone: The junction departs from the called germline gene at one end, perhaps through a read error. The chain joins TRBV3-1 (or the pseudogene TRBV3-2) to TRBJ1-3; the match to TRBD1 covers 12 bases. Germline lookup yields CDR1 LGHDT and CDR2 YNNKEL (reference sequence). The CDR3 runs to 14 residues. CDR3 in DNA: TGTGTCAGCAGGGACAGGGGGCCTGGAAACACCATATATTTT. Its protein product is CVSRDRGPGNTIYF.

The rearrangement joins TRBV5-1 to TRBJ1-4; 7 nucleotides align to TRBD1. There are 15 residues in the CDR3. CDR1 is SGHRS, CDR2 YFSETQ, per germline. V trimming: 0 bases; J trimming: 4 bases; junction bases outside the gene matches: 3. CDR3 nucleotides: TGCGCCAGCAGCTTGGGGGACAGTCATAATGAAAAACTGTTTTTT. Protein product: CASSLGDSHNEKLFF. The full variable domain, completed using reference TRBV5-1 and TRBJ1-4, is KAGVTQTPRYLIKTRGQQVTLSCSPISGHRSVSWYQQTPGQGLQFLFEYFSETQRNKGNFPGRFSGRQFSNSRSEMNVSTLELGDSALYLCASSLGDSHNEKLFFGSGTQLSVL.

This sequence joins TRBV2 and TRBJ2-5; D is possibly TRBD2 (5 bases). V was pared by 8 bases and J by 5 bases, with 24 bases between. CDR1 SNHLY and CDR2 FYNNEI come from the germline V gene. This CDR3 region has 16 residues. CDR3 protein: CASRDPIRQYFETQYF. The CDR3 region has the DNA TGTGCCAGCCGGGATCCGATTCGCCAGTACTTTGAGACCCAGTACTTC.